Following are 15 T cell receptor beta chains from one sample sequenced in a study of T cell responses to AZD1222 COVID-19 vaccine. The protocol was immunoSEQ multiplex PCR, while the TCRdb copy is restricted to in-frame clones and leaves out a portion. The data show over 130,000 clones, with 70% to 90% seen just once and about 3.4% held by the top ten. Sequences were derived from peripheral blood, sampled 28 days after the second AZD1222 dose. Source of these receptors: an adult who received the AZD1222 COVID-19 vaccine.

The V and J genes are TRBV2 and TRBJ1-1; D gene ambiguous. The CDR3 runs to 14 residues. CDR1 is SNHLY and CDR2 is FYNNEI in the germline V gene. V lost 6 bases, J lost 1 base, and 12 bases lay in between. This chain's CDR3 is CASRERVQNTEAFF. The DNA for the CDR3 is TGTGCCAGCAGAGAACGCGTACAGAACACTGAAGCTTTCTTT.

This CDR3 reads CASSSDQPQHF. DNA for the CDR3: TGTGCCAGCAGTTCTGATCAGCCCCAGCATTTT. The V gene is TRBV6-6, the J gene TRBJ1-5; D ambiguous. The CDR3 is 11 amino acids. V was trimmed by 4 bases and J by 5 bases, leaving 3 bases between them. CDR1 and CDR2 from the germline V gene are MNHNY and SVGAGI (reference sequence).

The chain uses TRBV6-1 and TRBJ2-5, with D possibly being TRBD1 (5 bases). Trimming shortened V by 2 bases and J by 7 bases, and 11 bases separated the two germline ends. The CDR3 spans 13 residues. Germline CDR1 is MNHNS and CDR2 is SASEGT. CDR3: CASSERAGWTQYF. CDR3 in DNA: TGTGCCAGCAGTGAACGGGCAGGGTGGACCCAGTACTTC.

V and J are TRBV20-1 and TRBJ2-1; D is unclear. CDR3 length: 11 amino acids. CDR1 is DFQATT, CDR2 SNEGSKA, per germline (reference sequence). V was trimmed by 3 bases and J by 5 bases, leaving 5 bases between them. The CDR3 spells CSASRHNEQFF. Here the CDR3 DNA reads TGCAGTGCTAGCAGGCACAATGAGCAGTTCTTC.

This clone has only a few counts. The chain has TRBV18 and TRBJ2-5; the D gene is possibly TRBD1 (6 bases). This CDR3 is 14 amino acids long. V shed 2 bases and J shed 4 bases, with 11 bases lying between them. The germline CDR1 and CDR2 sequences are KGHSH and LQKENI. The CDR3 loop is CASSPTGRGETQYF. CDR3 nucleotide sequence: TGTGCCAGCTCACCAACAGGGCGTGGAGAGACCCAGTACTTC.

The chain uses TRBV5-1 and TRBJ1-1; D uncertain. This CDR3 has 14 amino acids. The V gene's germline CDR1 is SGHRS and CDR2 YFSETQ. Deletions cut 0 bases from V and 3 bases from J, with 9 bases between. For the CDR3, the DNA is TGCGCCAGCAGCTTGGGAGCGGAACACACTGAAGCTTTCTTT. This encodes CASSLGAEHTEAFF.

In its sample, this clone was seen once. V is TRBV4-2 and J is TRBJ1-5, with D uncertain. V was pared by 0 bases and J by 3 bases, with 9 bases between. CDR3 length: 15 amino acids. CDR1 LGHNA and CDR2 YNFKEQ come from the germline V gene. The CDR3 here is CASSQESGSNQPQHF. The CDR3, as DNA: TGTGCCAGCAGCCAAGAAAGCGGGTCCAATCAGCCCCAGCATTTT.

CDR3 DNA sequence: TGTGCCAGCAGTCTCGAGGTGAACACTGAAGCTTTCTTT. Amino acid sequence: CASSLEVNTEAFF. V gene TRBV6-5 combines with J gene TRBJ1-1, with no clear D. Germline V gives CDR1 MNHEY, CDR2 SVGAGI. CDR3 size: 13 residues. The V end lost 5 bases, the J end lost 0 bases, and 7 bases lay between the germline ends.

This clone appeared a single time. The chain joins TRBV18 to TRBJ1-1, with 7 bases matching TRBD1. CDR3 size: 16 residues. V lost 0 bases to trimming and J lost 7 bases; unmatched junction nucleotides: 11. Germline assignment: CDR1 KGHSH and CDR2 LQKENI. CDR3 sequence reads: CASSPPETGTFREAFF. The CDR3 DNA reads as TGTGCCAGCTCACCACCGGAGACAGGGACCTTTCGTGAAGCTTTCTTT. The full variable domain, in which reference TRBV18 and TRBJ1-1 provide the parts outside the CDR3, is NAGVMQNPRHLVRRRGQEARLRCSPMKGHSHVYWYRQLPEEGLKFMVYLQKENIIDESGMPKERFSAEFPKEGPSILRIQQVVRGDSAAYFCASSPPETGTFREAFFGQGTRLTVV.

The V gene is TRBV3-1 (or the pseudogene TRBV3-2), the J gene TRBJ1-1, with D uncertain. Per the germline V gene, CDR1 is LGHDT and CDR2 is YNNKEL (reference sequence). Trimming stripped 4 bases from V and 2 bases from J, with 11 bases between. The CDR3 has 14 amino acids. Here the CDR3 DNA reads TGTGCCAGCAGCCCCGGTAAGAAAAACACTGAAGCTTTCTTT. It codes for CASSPGKKNTEAFF.

The chain carries TRBV6-1 and TRBJ1-6; D remains unclear. The germline V gene encodes CDR1 MNHNS and CDR2 SASEGT. The CDR3 is 15 residues long. Trimming stripped 2 bases from V and 11 bases from J, with 16 bases between. DNA of the CDR3: TGTGCCAGCAGTGAACGGGCAAAGGGAACGGCACCCCTCCACTTT. Translated, it gives CASSERAKGTAPLHF.

The rearrangement joins TRBV19 to TRBJ2-5, with 7 bases identical to TRBD2. Germline lookup yields CDR1 LNHDA and CDR2 SQIVND (reference sequence). V lost 0 bases, J lost 3 bases, and 7 bases stayed unmatched. CDR3 length equals 16 residues. The CDR3 nucleotides are TGTGCCAGTAGTATAGATAGGACTAGTTGGGAAGAGACCCAGTACTTC. This codes for CASSIDRTSWEETQYF. Full variable domain (remainder filled in from reference TRBV19 and TRBJ2-5): DGGITQSPKYLFRKEGQNVTLSCEQNLNHDAMYWYRQDPGQGLRLIYYSQIVNDFQKGDIAEGYSVSREKKESFPLTVTSAQKNPTAFYLCASSIDRTSWEETQYFGPGTRLLVL.

The CDR3 nucleotides read TGTGCCAGCACCCCTCCTACAGGGGCTGGAGGCTACACCTTC. Its translation: CASTPPTGAGGYTF. The chain carries TRBV28 and TRBJ1-2, with TRBD1 matching over 7 bases. J gave up 8 bases and V 7 bases, and 13 bases lay outside the gene matches. This CDR3 region has 14 residues. In germline, CDR1 is MDHEN, CDR2 SYDVKM.

This sequence joins TRBV6-5 and TRBJ1-2; no clear D gene. CDR1 and CDR2 (germline): MNHEY, SVGAGI. The V end was cut by 2 bases, the J end by 3 bases, with 7 bases between. CDR3 length: 13 residues. The CDR3 DNA is TGTGCCAGCAGTTACCACCAGGACTATGGCTACACCTTC. This sequence encodes CASSYHQDYGYTF.

This rearrangement joins TRBV9 to TRBJ2-3; 10 nucleotides agree with TRBD2. V lost 0 bases, J lost 3 bases, and 10 bases stayed unmatched. Germline CDR1 reads SGDLS; CDR2 reads YYNGEE. The CDR3 spans 18 residues. The CDR3, as DNA: TGTGCCAGCAGCGTAGCCTCGTTAGCGGGGGGTTGGACAGATACGCAGTATTTT. This gives the protein CASSVASLAGGWTDTQYF.